Sequencing of this T cell receptor beta chain was carried out in a study of blood T cell repertoires in COVID-19. In germline, CDR1 is LGHNT, CDR2 FRNRAP. V was shortened by 5 bases and J by 1 base, with 6 bases between the two germline ends. The CDR3 has 14 residues. Profiling relied on immunoSEQ multiplex PCR, and the TCRdb table lists in-frame clones only, not all of them. Of 130,000 or so clones in the sample, approximately 90% are singletons; the top ten hold less than 20%. This chain links TRBV12-5 with TRBJ2-6, with D possibly TRBD2 on 6 matching bases. The sequenced sample consisted of peripheral blood. The receptor comes from a man in his fifties with active or convalescent COVID-19. In DNA form, the CDR3 reads TGTGCTAGTGGTGGGGGGTCTGGGGCCAACGTCCTGACTTTC. It is translated as CASGGGSGANVLTF.